This entry is about one T cell receptor beta chain. This clonotype was observed many times. The clone's antigen remains unknown. Per-base qualities were not stored, and no clone one base away is much larger. This sample was taken from a study of regulatory T cells in long-lasting Graves disease (dated by TCRdb to about 2021). Describing the broader study: In the newly diagnosed Graves' disease group, patients had been taking antithyroid drugs for less than 3 months. Persistent Graves' disease patients were compared with newly diagnosed Graves' disease patients by peripheral blood TCR sequencing and RNA sequencing. The study was conducted in China and was registered as a clinical trial. A total of roughly 33 samples were covered by TCR sequencing, comprising approximately 13 persistent and roughly 20 newly diagnosed Graves' disease patients.

Library construction relied on multiplex PCR. TCRdb lists the instrument as Illumina HiSeq 4000. iRepertoire HTBI primers and Arm-PCR amplification of CDR3 regions were used to construct TCR beta libraries. Gel purification was performed on PCR products prior to sequencing. The study's processing was this. Gene usage analysis of CDR3 amino acid clonotypes relied on the 60 to 65 TRBV and 15 or so TRBJ segments identified across samples. COPE and FqMerger were used to merge filtered high-quality paired reads into contigs. BLAST was used to align contigs to the IMGT TRBV, TRBD and TRBJ reference genes, and CDR3 was defined following IMGT. Clonotypes above 0.1% frequency were classified as highly expanded clones. Shannon entropy was used to measure repertoire diversity, and the Gini coefficient was used to measure V-J evenness. A clonotype found in more than one individual was treated as public. The public reads were reanalyzed by TCRdb: fastp trimming at Q25, MiXCR alignment, in-frame beta chains only. One record per CDR3 amino acid sequence lists the most common genes and DNA. Clone size and V and J calls follow TCRdb, not the original study. The sample records a few hundred thousand distinct CDR3 sequences, 15% to 20% of which are singletons. The biggest ten clones account for 13% to 15% of the sample.

The germline V gene (reference sequence) yields LGHDT for CDR1 and YNNKEL for CDR2. Trimming removed 3 bases from V and 8 bases from J; the gene matches leave 13 bases unexplained. The CDR3 runs 16 amino acids, cysteine and phenylalanine included. Here the CDR3 DNA is all that survives: 48 bases in frame from base 1. In the paper's terms, the time point label means: newly diagnosed GD, antithyroid drugs for less than 3 months. For both TCR sequencing and RNA sequencing, RNA was extracted from PBMCs using TRIzol. The diagnosis of Graves' disease was made according to American Thyroid Association guidelines. The patients came from an endocrinology department in Xi'an, China. Each patient gave approximately 9 milliliters of peripheral blood, collected in an EDTA anticoagulant tube. PBMCs were isolated by Ficoll Paque Plus density gradient separation without further T cell sorting. RNA quality was checked with an Agilent 2100 Bioanalyzer and agarose gel, and concentration with a NanoDrop 2000.

What the work shows at the level of the full study, not this receptor alone: Persistent Graves' disease patients showed lower TCR Shannon entropy and fewer highly expanded clones than newly diagnosed patients, suggesting clonal expansion. Persistent disease showed preferential use of TRBV28, TRBJ1-2 and TRBJ2-5, whereas newly diagnosed disease favored TRBV20-1 and TRBJ2-1. As a limitation, the authors acknowledged that the small sample size may reduce accuracy. A larger number of public clonotypes was shared among persistent patients (around 2,700) than among newly diagnosed patients (around 970). Because the primary lesion, thyroid tissue, could not be accessed, the study looked at peripheral blood alone. Only the TCR beta chain was sequenced and analyzed.

The same sample was also studied in work on T cells in Graves' hyperthyroidism and ophthalmopathy. The second publication reports: A patient counted as having stable Graves' hyperthyroidism if no progression to ophthalmopathy occurred over 18 months of follow-up. The hyperthyroidism patients were between 18 and 65 years old and newly diagnosed, with a disease duration of less than 2 months. Exclusion was applied to patients with uncontrolled infections, other autoimmune diseases, pregnancy or lactation. Diagnoses were established on the basis of clinical symptoms, serum thyroxine and TRAb, thyroid ultrasound, and orbital computed tomography. The TCR CDR3 was subjected to a first round of RT-PCR using the HTBI primer set and the Qiagen OneStep RT-PCR kit. Most expanded thyroid clonotypes (frequency above 0.001) were also detected in blood, suggesting blood repertoires may reflect thyroid immune responses. A 13 V-J signature model separated ophthalmopathy from stable hyperthyroidism, with roughly 88% sensitivity and 81% to 82% specificity in cross-validation and 80%/75% in testing. In validation, progression to ophthalmopathy was predicted by the model with nearly 71% sensitivity and around 76% specificity, a median of about 6.4 months before onset. A discovery cohort of approximately 97 patients, 43 with Graves' ophthalmopathy and more than 55 with stable Graves' hyperthyroidism, was used to find distinguishing TCR V-J signatures. Whether ophthalmopathy could be predicted prospectively was tested in an independent validation cohort made up of under 20 hyperthyroidism patients plus 17 patients who later progressed to ophthalmopathy. The 95 to 100 discovery patients were randomly split 7:3 into training and test sets. In addition, the study compared T-cell repertoires in thyroid tissue and in blood from five or six Graves' hyperthyroidism patients. After blood sampling, hyperthyroidism patients were treated with methimazole at a starting dose of 30 mg daily, and ophthalmopathy patients were treated with high-dose intravenous methylprednisolone. Libraries were constructed in a second round of multiplex PCR, after which size selection and purification were performed. Sequencing of the libraries was done on an Illumina HiSeq2000 using paired-end 100 bp reads. Raw data were processed with SOAPnuke, discarding reads with adapters, uncalled bases, mean Phred below 15, or no exact constant-primer or identifier match. High-quality paired reads were merged with COPE v1.2.5, and unique nucleotide sequences were defined as clonotypes. MiTCR v1.1 was used to align clonotypes to the IMGT TRBV, TRBD and TRBJ reference segments. The analysis included only V-J combinations with a frequency above 0.0001, which together covered 99% to 99.2% of the repertoires. A TCS score was defined as the ratio of F50 (clonal expansion) to E x V (chaos), with BLOSUM62-based TCRdist applied between CDR3 peptides within each V-J. Welch's t-statistics and random forest reduced around 550 V-J features to 13, which were used in a naive Bayes classifier (R e1071). No statistical method was used to set the sample size in advance, and investigators knew the group allocation. According to the paper, TCR Vbeta CDR3 sequencing was carried out on 135 peripheral blood samples, which came from approximately 41 ophthalmopathy, about 75 hyperthyroidism and roughly 17 progressor patients.

The rearrangement combines TRBV3-1 with TRBJ1-2, with 9 middle bases fitting TRBD1. This sequence originates from a young woman with Graves disease. Donor details come from another sample of the same person, matched by shared clones. The source was peripheral blood mononuclear cells (PBMCs), collected at new diagnosis, from a patient treated with antithyroid drugs. Read as DNA, the sequence is TGTGCCAGCAGCCAGGAAACAGGGGACAGGGAGCCCGGCTACACCTTC. Protein translation: CASSQETGDREPGYTF.